The 12 T cell receptor beta chains presented below share a single source sample, sequenced in a study of post-analysis software for immune sequencing data. Notes on the study in general: Included in a set of roughly five TRBV segments more frequent in patients than controls were TRBV5-6, TRBV5-1 and TRBV20-1.

Antigens of these TCRs are unknown. Unique molecular identifiers tagged the TCR beta cDNA libraries. TCRdb processed the PCR reads anew with MiXCR; each CDR3 protein has one entry. The data show about 460,000 distinct CDR3 sequences, with roughly 45% seen just once and around an eighth held by the top ten. Material: blood. The receptor set was obtained from a girl aged 5-17 years with multiple sclerosis.

The gene calls are TRBV3-1 and TRBJ2-3; D gene uncertain. CDR1 and CDR2 (germline): LGHDT, YNNKEL (reference sequence). V was clipped by 1 base and J by 2 bases, with 4 bases between them. The length of the CDR3 is 13 residues. CDR3 loop: CASSQVTTDTQYF. In nucleotides, the CDR3 is TGTGCCAGCAGCCAAGTGACCACAGATACGCAGTATTTT.

The rearrangement joins TRBV19 to TRBJ2-1; maybe TRBD2 (6 bases). V was shortened by 1 base and J by 9 bases, with 7 bases between the two germline ends. This CDR3 comprises 12 residues. CDR1 is LNHDA and CDR2 is SQIVND in the germline V gene (reference sequence). The CDR3 loop is CASSIGGGEQFF. The CDR3 nucleotides read TGTGCCAGTAGTATAGGGGGAGGTGAGCAGTTCTTC.

The V call is TRBV9, the J call TRBJ1-6; 9 bases map to TRBD1. The CDR3 has 16 residues. CDR1 and CDR2 (germline): SGDLS, YYNGEE. V lost 0 bases to trimming and J lost 9 bases; unmatched junction nucleotides: 7. The CDR3 is CASSVVLRTGVSPLHF. The CDR3 region has the DNA TGTGCCAGCAGCGTAGTACTTAGGACAGGGGTTTCACCCCTCCACTTT.

A few counts support this clonotype. The CDR3: CASSLSERIYGYTF. In DNA form, the CDR3 reads TGCGCCAGCAGCTTGAGCGAGAGGATCTATGGCTACACCTTC. The rearrangement joins TRBV5-1 to TRBJ1-2; unclear D gene. The CDR3 is 14 residues long. V lost 1 base and J lost 4, with 11 bases in between. Germline CDR1 reads SGHRS; CDR2 reads YFSETQ.

The table lists this clonotype with a few counts. V gene TRBV12-3 or TRBV12-4 combines with J gene TRBJ2-1; D perhaps matches TRBD1 (6 bases). This CDR3 spans 12 amino acids. V lost 10 bases and J 4 bases, leaving 11 bases between the germline ends. CDR3 loop: CAIRGGYNEQFF. DNA for the CDR3: TGTGCCATTAGAGGGGGTTACAATGAGCAGTTCTTC.

The chain uses TRBV6-6 and TRBJ2-1, with no clear D. The germline CDR1 and CDR2 sequences are MNHNY and SVGAGI (reference sequence). This CDR3 has 14 amino acids. V was clipped by 7 bases and J by 4 bases, with 14 bases between them. The CDR3 DNA sequence: TGTGCCAGCACCAACCAAGCTAGGTACAATGAGCAGTTCTTC. Translation gives CASTNQARYNEQFF.

This clonotype has more than one count but fewer than ten. This sequence joins TRBV6-1 and TRBJ2-5; TRBD1 matches 9 bases. The J call may not be correct, given that the DNA end is closer to TRBJ2-7. The germline V gene has CDR1 MNHNS and CDR2 SASEGT. The CDR3 spans 14 residues. The DNA for the CDR3 is TGTGCCAGCAGGAACCGGGACAGGGACGACGAGCAGTACTTC. Its translation is CASRNRDRDDEQYF.

V is TRBV5-1 and J is TRBJ1-2; 7 bases line up with TRBD1. The CDR3 loop spans 15 amino acids. Germline V lookup: CDR1 SGHRS, CDR2 YFSETQ. The junction had 6 bases not matched to a gene; V was cut back by 0 bases and J by 4 bases. Here the CDR3 DNA reads TGCGCCAGCAGCTTGGAAACAGGGGATGTCTATGGCTACACCTTC. Translation gives CASSLETGDVYGYTF.

The gene calls are TRBV7-9 and TRBJ2-3; 8 bases match TRBD1. Germline CDR1 SEHNR, CDR2 FQNEAQ (reference sequence). V lost 4 bases and J lost 0; bases outside the gene matches: 3. This CDR3 comprises 15 residues. CDR3 sequence reads: CASSWTGPSTDTQYF. In DNA, the CDR3 is TGTGCCAGCAGCTGGACAGGGCCTAGCACAGATACGCAGTATTTT. The full variable domain, rest sourced from reference TRBV7-9 and TRBJ2-3, is DTGVSQNPRHKITKRGQNVTFRCDPISEHNRLYWYRQTLGQGPEFLTYFQNEAQLEKSRLLSDRFSAERPKGSFSTLEIQRTEQGDSAMYLCASSWTGPSTDTQYFGPGTRLTVL.

The chain has TRBV27 and TRBJ2-1, with D maybe TRBD1 (6 bases). This CDR3 has 18 residues. Germline V gene data show CDR1 as MNHEY and CDR2 as SMNVEV (reference sequence). Trimming cost V 9 bases and J 7 bases, with 31 bases left between them. The CDR3 DNA follows: TGTGCCAGTAGTCCCGTCCTAGGCCTGGGGGCGCCTGGAAATGAGCAGTTCTTC. It encodes CASSPVLGLGAPGNEQFF.

The genes are TRBV28 and TRBJ2-6, with a weak D call TRBD1 (6 bases). Trimming took off 6 bases at V and 2 bases at J, with 17 bases between the two ends. Per the germline V gene, CDR1 is MDHEN and CDR2 is SYDVKM. The CDR3 extends over 17 amino acids. The CDR3 spells CASRFGTWVAGANVLTF. CDR3 coding DNA: TGTGCCAGCAGGTTTGGGACATGGGTCGCTGGGGCCAACGTCCTGACTTTC.

The V gene is TRBV5-1, the J gene TRBJ2-3; 7 nucleotides agree with TRBD2. V was pared by 4 bases and J by 1 base, with 6 bases of the junction left unmatched. This CDR3 comprises 15 residues. Germline CDR1 SGHRS, CDR2 YFSETQ. The CDR3 nucleotides are TGCGCCAGCAGCCCCCAGCTAGCGGGCACAGATACGCAGTATTTT. As protein: CASSPQLAGTDTQYF.